A selection of T cell receptor beta chains follows, all from one sample in a study of cytomegalovirus exposure and HLA in healthy donors. Produced via immunoSEQ multiplex PCR; TCRdb's table is partial and in-frame only. The sample comprises 50,000 to 55,000 clones, 81% of which are singletons, and around 2.5% rests with the top ten. The sequencing input was PBMCs. These receptors came from a boy younger than 18 in good health and CMV-seropositive. The CDR3 runs from the conserved cysteine through the conserved F or W. A D gene is named only where the DNA matches it firmly. Size is omitted from some rows. Given values are once, few, many or a class for expanded clones.

j_gene | v_gene | abundance | d_gene | CDR3aa | CDR3nt
TRBJ2-3 | TRBV2 | - | - | CASSEVGRGSDTQYF | TGTGCCAGCAGTGAAGTAGGCAGGGGCTCAGATACGCAGTATTTT
TRBJ1-1 | TRBV7-9 | - | - | CASSFGANTEAFF | TGTGCCAGCAGCTTTGGGGCGAACACTGAAGCTTTCTTT
TRBJ1-3 | TRBV10-2 | - | - | CASSDLSTAFSGNTIYF | TGCGCCAGCAGTGACTTGTCTACCGCTTTCTCTGGAAACACCATATATTTT
TRBJ1-5 | TRBV7-8 | - | TRBD1 | CASSSGTGWGWSNQPQHF | TGTGCCAGCAGCTCGGGGACAGGTTGGGGTTGGAGCAATCAGCCCCAGCATTTT
TRBJ1-3 | TRBV7-2 | - | TRBD1 | CASSRSGGNSGNTIYF | TGTGCCAGCAGCCGATCAGGGGGGAACTCTGGAAACACCATATATTTT
TRBJ1-3 | TRBV4-1 | once | - | CASSQISGYTIYF | TGCGCCAGCAGCCAGATTTCGGGTTACACCATATATTTT
TRBJ1-5 | TRBV6-6 | once | - | CASSSSDSQPQHF | TGTGCCAGCAGTTCCTCGGACAGTCAGCCCCAGCATTTT
TRBJ2-2 | TRBV29-1 | - | - | CSSRKGDVDGELFF | TGCAGCTCCCGGAAGGGGGATGTTGACGGGGAGCTGTTTTTT
TRBJ2-1 | TRBV5-8 | - | - | CASRPRNRAGEQFF | TGTGCCAGCAGACCACGGAACAGGGCGGGCGAGCAGTTCTTC
TRBJ1-5 | TRBV9 | - | - | CASSALDCPNQPQHF | TGTGCCAGCAGCGCCTTGGACTGTCCTAATCAGCCCCAGCATTTT
TRBJ2-3 | TRBV19 | - | - | CASSAGYTDTQYF | TGTGCCAGTAGCGCGGGGTACACAGATACGCAGTATTTT
TRBJ2-1 | TRBV7-9 | - | TRBD2 | CASSLGGTSGGASEQFF | TGTGCCAGCAGCTTAGGGGGGACTAGCGGGGGGGCGAGTGAGCAGTTCTTC
TRBJ2-7 | TRBV6-5 | - | - | CASSRTVQSSYEQYF | TGTGCCAGCAGCAGGACAGTACAGAGCTCCTACGAGCAGTACTTC
TRBJ1-2 | TRBV27 | - | - | CASRTTPGNGYTF | TGTGCCAGCAGGACTACACCGGGCAATGGCTACACCTTC
TRBJ2-7 | TRBV19 | - | TRBD2 | CASTDGGYEQYF | TGTGCCAGTACGGACGGGGGGTACGAGCAGTACTTC
TRBJ2-7 | TRBV19 | once | - | CATRGAYEQYF | TGTGCAACCAGAGGCGCCTACGAGCAGTACTTC
TRBJ2-3 | TRBV27 | - | TRBD2 | CASRLSPSGGTDTQYF | TGTGCCAGCAGACTCAGTCCCTCCGGGGGGACAGATACGCAGTATTTT